Detailed here is one TCR beta chain. Its antigen is not known. The sample is drawn from a study of T cell responses to AZD1222 COVID-19 vaccine. On the study more broadly: Researchers grouped second doses given at about 4 or about 12 weeks into one pool. The study, taken as a whole, reports: Seropositivity was recorded at baseline in only a handful of AZD1222 recipients. Without day 14 samples, only post-peak T cell repertoires were studied.

Clones were read by immunoSEQ multiplex PCR, and TCRdb kept only the in-frame ones, dropping some. The sample lists about 120,000 clones, more than 75% occurring once. This CDR3 spans 12 amino acids. V was cut by 4 bases and J by 10 bases, with 13 bases left in between. Germline lookup yields CDR1 LNHDA and CDR2 SQIVND (reference sequence). The V gene is TRBV19, the J gene TRBJ1-2, with D perhaps matching TRBD1 (6 bases). This specimen consisted of peripheral blood, obtained on day 0 of AZD1222 vaccination. The receptor's source is an adult in good health. CDR3 bases: TGTGCCAGTAGTACGTTACAGGGTTCCTACACCTTC. The encoded protein is CASSTLQGSYTF.